The next 12 T cell receptor beta chains were all read from a single sample in a study of spatial heterogeneity in lung cancer. Described time point: sample taken at primary tumor resection. Study-wide results and caveats: Intratumoral expanded alpha and beta TCR counts were found to track tumor mutation counts.

Their target antigens are unknown. MiXCR, applied by TCRdb to the 5' RACE reads, yields one record per CDR3 protein. The repertoire consists of 3,000 to 3,500 distinct CDR3 sequences, with roughly 6.1% occurring once and the leading ten covering more than 13%. The sequencing here drew on lung tumor tissue, taken at surgery. These receptor sequences come from a male donor with early-stage non-small cell lung cancer.

This clonotype is categorized as medium-sized (0.01 to 0.1%). The gene calls are TRBV28 and TRBJ2-7; TRBD1 agrees at 10 bases. The CDR3 is 14 amino acids. V lost 4 bases and J lost 5; bases outside the gene matches: 5. Germline CDR1 is MDHEN and CDR2 is SYDVKM. The DNA for the CDR3 is TGTGCCAGCAGTTCCGCGGGACAGGGGCACGAGCAGTACTTC. Its protein product is CASSSAGQGHEQYF.

This clonotype is medium-sized. The V call is TRBV27, the J call TRBJ2-2, with TRBD1 identical over 8 bases. This CDR3 has 14 amino acids. Germline assignment: CDR1 MNHEY and CDR2 SMNVEV (reference sequence). Trimming cost V 7 bases and J 6 bases; bases outside gene matches: 7. The CDR3, as DNA: TGTGCCAGCACACGGACAGGGATCTCCGGGGAGCTGTTTTTT. Its protein is CASTRTGISGELFF.

The chain joins TRBV2 to TRBJ1-5; D may be TRBD1 (5 bases). The CDR3 spans 14 residues. Germline values: CDR1 SNHLY, CDR2 FYNNEI. Trimming stripped 3 bases from V and 6 bases from J, with 12 bases between. Written as DNA, the CDR3 is TGTGCCAGCAGTGACAGGGTGCGTAGTCAGCCCCAGCATTTT. Its translation: CASSDRVRSQPQHF.

In its sample, this clonotype is medium-sized. One end of the junction fails to match germline, which may point to a read error. This sequence joins TRBV4-2 and TRBJ2-5, with D uncertain. CDR1 is LGHNA and CDR2 is YNFKEQ in the germline V gene. This CDR3 is built from 11 residues. For the CDR3, the DNA is TGTGCCAGCAGCCAACAAGGGACCCAGTACTTC. It specifies CASSQQGTQYF.

In its sample, this clonotype is medium-sized. The chain has TRBV12-3 or TRBV12-4 and TRBJ2-3; possible D gene TRBD2, 6 bases. The CDR3 runs 14 residues. The germline V and J ends were trimmed by 4 bases and 4 bases, with 12 bases remaining between them. CDR3 nucleotide sequence: TGTGCCAGCAGTTCTAGCGTGAAGGCAGATACGCAGTATTTT. Its protein is CASSSSVKADTQYF.

This clonotype was recorded many times. The chain recombines TRBV5-1 with TRBJ2-1; tentatively, D is TRBD1 (5 bases). Trimming cost V 0 bases and J 4 bases, with 11 bases left between them. The CDR3 is 15 amino acids. Germline V gene data show CDR1 as SGHRS and CDR2 as YFSETQ. In DNA, the CDR3 is TGCGCCAGCAGCTTGGCCGGGCAGGGTTACAATGAGCAGTTCTTC. This codes for CASSLAGQGYNEQFF.

Judged by abundance, this clonotype is medium-sized. The rearrangement uses TRBV5-1 and TRBJ2-7; possibly TRBD1 or TRBD2 for D (5 bases each). The CDR3 is 14 residues long. In germline, CDR1 is SGHRS, CDR2 YFSETQ. Trimming took 0 bases from V and 4 from J, leaving 11 bases between them. The CDR3 DNA follows: TGCGCCAGCAGCTTGGAGGGGACGAAGTACGAGCAGTACTTC. Protein product: CASSLEGTKYEQYF.

Relative to its sample, this clonotype is medium-sized (0.01 to 0.1%). V is TRBV27 and J is TRBJ1-3, with D maybe TRBD1 (5 bases). This CDR3 region has 13 residues. The germline V gene encodes CDR1 MNHEY and CDR2 SMNVEV (reference sequence). The V end was cut by 6 bases, the J end by 6 bases, with 12 bases between. This CDR3 is CASSRGPKNTIYF. DNA of the CDR3: TGTGCCAGCAGCCGGGGACCGAAAAACACCATATATTTT.

Judged by abundance, this clonotype is medium-sized. This sequence joins TRBV19 and TRBJ2-7; TRBD1 agrees at 8 bases. This CDR3 is built from 14 residues. J lost 3 bases, V lost 5 bases, and 6 bases had no gene match. Germline CDR1 LNHDA, CDR2 SQIVND (reference sequence). CDR3 region: CASSFGQGYYEQYF. CDR3 DNA: TGTGCCAGTAGTTTCGGACAGGGTTACTACGAGCAGTACTTC.

This clonotype was counted only a few times. The chain recombines TRBV6-2 or TRBV6-3 with TRBJ2-7; a weak D match, TRBD2 (6 bases). Germline V gene data show CDR1 as MNHEY and CDR2 as SVGEGT. V lost 9 bases and J lost 3, with 21 bases in between. The CDR3 is made up of 15 amino acids. The CDR3 region is CASGGPTTRLYEQYF. The CDR3 nucleotides read TGTGCCAGTGGAGGGCCAACTACCAGACTCTACGAGCAGTACTTC.

By frequency in the sample, this clonotype is medium-sized. J is TRBJ1-1 and V is TRBV18, with TRBD1 identical over 10 bases. The CDR3 is made up of 16 amino acids. The junction had 4 bases not matched to a gene; V was cut back by 3 bases and J by 0 bases. Germline V gene lookup returns CDR1 KGHSH and CDR2 LQKENI. This CDR3 is CASSPPGQGVNTEAFF. As DNA, the CDR3 is TGTGCCAGCTCACCTCCTGGACAGGGGGTGAACACTGAAGCTTTCTTT.

CDR3: CSVGQGTPGANVLTF. CDR3 coding DNA: TGCAGCGTTGGCCAAGGGACGCCTGGGGCCAACGTCCTGACTTTC. The chain joins TRBV29-1 to TRBJ2-6, with D perhaps given as TRBD1 or TRBD2 (5 bases each). Germline V gives CDR1 SQVTM, CDR2 ANQGSEA. The CDR3 runs 15 residues. Trimming took 4 bases from V and 2 from J, leaving 12 bases between them. Based on the CDR3 plus reference TRBV29-1 and TRBJ2-6, the full variable domain is SAVISQKPSRDICQRGTSLTIQCQVDSQVTMMFWYRQQPGQSLTLIATANQGSEATYESGFVIDKFPISRPNLTFSTLTVSNMSPEDSSIYLCSVGQGTPGANVLTFGAGSRLTVL.